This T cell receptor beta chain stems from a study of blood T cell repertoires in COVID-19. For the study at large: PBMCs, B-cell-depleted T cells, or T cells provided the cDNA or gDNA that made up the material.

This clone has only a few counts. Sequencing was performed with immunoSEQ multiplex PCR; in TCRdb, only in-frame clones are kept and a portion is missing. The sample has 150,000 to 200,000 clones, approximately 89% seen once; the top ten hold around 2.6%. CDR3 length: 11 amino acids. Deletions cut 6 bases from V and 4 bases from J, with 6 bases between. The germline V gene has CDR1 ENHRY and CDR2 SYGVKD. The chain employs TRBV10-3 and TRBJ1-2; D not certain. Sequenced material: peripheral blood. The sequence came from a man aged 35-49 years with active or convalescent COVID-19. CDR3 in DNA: TGTGCCATCAGGGGGAGCTATGGCTACACCTTC. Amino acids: CAIRGSYGYTF.